Listed below are T cell receptor beta chains from one sample, sequenced in a study of blood T cell repertoires in COVID-19. Some clones are missing from TCRdb's copy, which holds only in-frame ones; the method was immunoSEQ multiplex PCR. The sample lists approximately 88,000 clones, around three quarters seen once, with roughly 50% in the top ten. Sequencing used peripheral blood. The receptors derive from a human donor in a cohort sampled during active COVID-19. Each CDR3 is given with its conserved first and last residue. D genes are given only for firm matches. Clone size is given for some rows only: seen once, a few or many times, or a class if the clone is expanded.

J: TRBJ2-1
D: TRBD1
V: TRBV4-2
size: -
CDR3: CASSQEGQLSYNEQFF
DNA: TGTGCCAGCAGCCAAGAGGGACAGCTCTCCTACAATGAGCAGTTCTTC

J: TRBJ1-4
D: -
V: TRBV5-1
size: -
CDR3: CASSLTGFSNEKLFF
DNA: TGCGCCAGCAGCTTGACGGGGTTTTCTAATGAAAAACTGTTTTTT

J: TRBJ2-7
D: -
V: TRBV12-3/TRBV12-4
size: -
CDR3: CASSLSGAYEQYF
DNA: TGTGCCAGCAGCCTAAGTGGGGCGTACGAGCAGTACTTC

J: TRBJ1-5
D: -
V: TRBV15
size: few
CDR3: CATSRDPGGWPQHF
DNA: TGTGCCACCAGCAGAGACCCAGGTGGGTGGCCCCAGCATTTT

J: TRBJ2-7
D: TRBD1
V: TRBV10-3
size: few
CDR3: CAISDDRAATYEQYF
DNA: TGTGCCATCAGTGACGACAGGGCCGCCACCTACGAGCAGTACTTC

J: TRBJ2-7
D: -
V: TRBV29-1
size: -
CDR3: CSVGGVTGVEYF
DNA: TGCAGCGTTGGGGGGGTCACAGGGGTTGAGTACTTC

J: TRBJ2-1
D: TRBD2
V: TRBV5-1
size: -
CDR3: CASSSYPGTSGRRVSYNEQFF
DNA: TGCGCCAGCAGCTCCTACCCCGGGACTAGCGGGAGGAGGGTCTCCTACAATGAGCAGTTCTTC

J: TRBJ1-5
D: TRBD1
V: TRBV28
size: few
CDR3: CASNVQGSNQPQHF
DNA: TGTGCCAGCAACGTACAGGGGAGCAATCAGCCCCAGCATTTT

J: TRBJ1-1
D: TRBD1
V: TRBV5-4
size: -
CDR3: CASSLLTGDTEAFF
DNA: TGTGCCAGCAGCCTACTGACAGGGGACACTGAAGCTTTCTTT

J: TRBJ1-2
D: TRBD1
V: TRBV28
size: -
CDR3: CASSSRPGTVGYTF
DNA: TGTGCCAGCAGCAGCCGCCCCGGGACAGTTGGCTACACCTTC

J: TRBJ1-1
D: -
V: TRBV5-1
size: -
CDR3: CASTLAPGYTEAFF
DNA: TGCGCCAGCACCCTCGCGCCAGGCTACACTGAAGCTTTCTTT

J: TRBJ2-1
D: TRBD2
V: TRBV7-9
size: once
CDR3: CASSALAGVYNEQFF
DNA: TGTGCCAGCAGCGCACTAGCGGGAGTCTACAATGAGCAGTTCTTC

J: TRBJ1-5
D: TRBD1
V: TRBV6-2/TRBV6-3
size: -
CDR3: CASTPWPGGIQPQHF
DNA: TGTGCCAGCACCCCCTGGCCAGGGGGGATCCAGCCCCAGCATTTT

J: TRBJ2-3
D: TRBD1
V: TRBV4-2
size: -
CDR3: CASGWTGKSTDTQYF
DNA: TGTGCCAGCGGGTGGACAGGGAAGAGCACAGATACGCAGTATTTT

J: TRBJ2-1
D: TRBD1
V: TRBV6-4
size: -
CDR3: CASSVFGGTGANEQFF
DNA: TGTGCCAGCAGTGTTTTCGGCGGGACAGGGGCGAATGAGCAGTTCTTC

J: TRBJ1-2
D: TRBD1
V: TRBV10-3
size: -
CDR3: CATTDRNGYTF
DNA: TGTGCCACCACGGACAGGAATGGCTACACCTTC

J: TRBJ1-2
D: -
V: TRBV19
size: -
CDR3: CASSNGVSDYGYTF
DNA: TGTGCCAGTAGTAACGGGGTTTCGGACTATGGCTACACCTTC

J: TRBJ2-7
D: -
V: TRBV7-8
size: -
CDR3: CASSPWERVKGGSEQYF
DNA: TGTGCCAGCAGCCCTTGGGAGAGGGTTAAGGGTGGGAGCGAGCAGTACTTC

J: TRBJ2-1
D: -
V: TRBV15
size: -
CDR3: CATSLARGHNEQFF
DNA: TGTGCCACCTCCCTGGCCCGAGGGCACAATGAGCAGTTCTTC

J: TRBJ1-5
D: -
V: TRBV27
size: once
CDR3: CASSFGGASQPQHF
DNA: TGTGCCAGCAGTTTCGGGGGGGCTAGTCAGCCCCAGCATTTT

J: TRBJ2-2
D: -
V: TRBV7-6
size: -
CDR3: CASSRGGTAGELFF
DNA: TGTGCCAGCAGCCGCGGGGGGACAGCCGGGGAGCTGTTTTTT

J: TRBJ2-1
D: -
V: TRBV19
size: -
CDR3: CASSTTGWEQFF
DNA: TGTGCCAGTAGTACCACGGGATGGGAGCAGTTCTTC

J: TRBJ1-2
D: -
V: TRBV6-5
size: -
CDR3: CASSFSGDGYTF
DNA: TGTGCCAGCAGTTTCTCCGGGGATGGCTACACCTTC

J: TRBJ2-1
D: -
V: TRBV3-1/TRBV3-2
size: -
CDR3: CASSQANRVSEQFF
DNA: TGTGCCAGCAGCCAAGCAAACAGGGTAAGTGAGCAGTTCTTC

J: TRBJ2-3
D: TRBD2
V: TRBV10-3
size: -
CDR3: CAIRGLANPTDTQYF
DNA: TGTGCCATCAGGGGACTAGCCAACCCCACAGATACGCAGTATTTT

J: TRBJ2-2
D: TRBD2
V: TRBV9
size: -
CDR3: CASSVDSGANTGELFF
DNA: TGTGCCAGCAGCGTAGACAGCGGGGCGAACACCGGGGAGCTGTTTTTT

J: TRBJ2-4
D: -
V: TRBV12-3/TRBV12-4
size: few
CDR3: CASSLSHIQYF
DNA: TGTGCCAGCAGTTTGTCTCACATTCAGTACTTC

J: TRBJ2-7
D: TRBD2
V: TRBV2
size: many
CDR3: CASSNPQSGRGDEQYF
DNA: TGTGCCAGCAGTAACCCCCAGAGCGGGAGGGGAGACGAGCAGTACTTC

J: TRBJ2-2
D: TRBD1
V: TRBV3-1/TRBV3-2
size: -
CDR3: CASSWGQANTGELFF
DNA: TGTGCCAGCAGCTGGGGACAGGCGAACACCGGGGAGCTGTTTTTT

J: TRBJ2-2
D: TRBD1
V: TRBV2
size: -
CDR3: CASRVTGANTGELFF
DNA: TGTGCCAGCAGGGTCACAGGGGCGAACACCGGGGAGCTGTTTTTT

J: TRBJ2-1
D: TRBD2
V: TRBV9
size: once
CDR3: CASSPSGSSYNEQFF
DNA: TGTGCCAGCAGCCCTAGCGGGAGCTCCTACAATGAGCAGTTCTTC

J: TRBJ2-2
D: TRBD2
V: TRBV6-4
size: few
CDR3: CASSGVPGLAANTGELFF
DNA: TGTGCCAGCAGTGGGGTCCCGGGACTAGCGGCGAACACCGGGGAGCTGTTTTTT

J: TRBJ2-7
D: TRBD2
V: TRBV27
size: once
CDR3: CASRPQGAGRGYEQYF
DNA: TGTGCCAGCAGACCCCAAGGAGCGGGGAGAGGTTACGAGCAGTACTTC

J: TRBJ1-2
D: TRBD1
V: TRBV19
size: few
CDR3: CATLTGKKGYTF
DNA: TGTGCCACCCTGACAGGGAAGAAAGGCTACACCTTC

J: TRBJ2-3
D: TRBD2
V: TRBV3-1/TRBV3-2
size: few
CDR3: CASSQGLAVGSTDTQYF
DNA: TGTGCCAGCAGCCAAGGACTAGCGGTAGGAAGCACAGATACGCAGTATTTT

J: TRBJ2-7
D: -
V: TRBV24-1
size: -
CDR3: CATSSAGGTYEQYF
DNA: TGTGCCACCAGTTCGGCCGGAGGGACCTACGAGCAGTACTTC